This section outlines one TCR beta chain sequence together with its context. The antigen is not known. This PCR relied on a set of 60 Vbeta primers and 13 Jbeta primers. The method was immunoSEQ multiplex PCR; TCRdb's version includes in-frame clones alone and lacks a portion of them. The table has about 270,000 clones, approximately 70% seen once. The record originates from a study of cytomegalovirus exposure and HLA in healthy donors. Study-wide findings and caveats: Through in vitro validation, three CMV-associated chains were shown to be specific for CMV antigens.

The junction had 7 bases not matched to a gene; V was cut back by 6 bases and J by 4 bases. CDR1 is ENHRY and CDR2 is SYGVKD in the germline V gene. The CDR3 length is 14 residues. The rearrangement links TRBV10-3 to TRBJ1-2; 8 bases match TRBD1. The receptor comes from a female donor in good health and CMV-seronegative. The sample was PBMCs. CDR3 amino acids: CAIRGTGGPYGYTF. The DNA of the CDR3 is TGTGCCATCAGGGGTACAGGGGGTCCCTATGGCTACACCTTC.